One and the same sample provided the 3 T cell receptor beta chains below, sequenced in a study of chronic HIV infection and antiretroviral therapy. A single record per CDR3 protein comes from TCRdb applying MiXCR to the 5' RACE reads. The sample holds approximately 40,000 distinct CDR3 sequences; about 8.9% are singletons and the top ten take roughly 2.8%. The sample was peripheral blood. These TCRs come from an adult who had HIV and had not received antiretroviral therapy, or was an uninfected healthy control (not recorded which).

This clonotype appeared many times. This chain connects TRBV12-3 or TRBV12-4 to TRBJ1-6, with 12 bases identical to TRBD1. The trim removed 5 bases at V and 8 bases at J, leaving 7 bases unmatched. This CDR3 has 16 residues. As DNA, the CDR3 is TGTGCCAGCAGTCCGGGACAGGGGGCGAGAGATTCACCCCTCCACTTT. As protein: CASSPGQGARDSPLHF.

The V gene is TRBV20-1, the J gene TRBJ1-1, with 8 bases that match TRBD1. Germline V CDR1 and CDR2: DFQATT, SNEGSKA (reference sequence). There are 13 residues in the CDR3. V trimming: 3 bases; J trimming: 4 bases; junction bases outside the gene matches: 4. CDR3 sequence reads: CSARGTGRTEAFF. The CDR3, as DNA: TGCAGTGCTAGGGGGACAGGCCGCACTGAAGCTTTCTTT.

This clonotype was counted many times. This rearrangement joins TRBV20-1 to TRBJ2-7; D gene uncertain. V lost 5 bases to trimming and J lost 2 bases, with 13 bases between them. The CDR3 spans 13 residues. The V gene's germline CDR1 is DFQATT and CDR2 SNEGSKA (reference sequence). The CDR3 region has the DNA TGCAGTGCTCGACCCCTAGTCCCCTACGAGCAGTACTTC. Amino acids: CSARPLVPYEQYF.